This TCR beta chain was sequenced for a study of blood T cell repertoires in COVID-19. As for the study in general: The analysed material was cDNA or gDNA that came from T cells, B-cell-depleted T cells, or PBMCs.

This CDR3 is 16 amino acids long. V shed 0 bases, J shed 4 bases, and the junction held 9 bases outside the gene matches. The germline V gene encodes CDR1 SGHDN and CDR2 FVKESK. Produced via immunoSEQ multiplex PCR; TCRdb's table is partial and in-frame only. The sample shows 200,000 to 300,000 clones, about four fifths of them seen only once. This clonotype originated in a man aged 80 or over with acute or convalescent COVID-19. Sequencing used peripheral blood. This chain uses TRBV14 with TRBJ2-7, with TRBD1 matching 7 bases. The DNA of the CDR3 is TGTGCCAGCAGCCAAGATATTTACAGGGGAATATACGAGCAGTACTTC. Its translation: CASSQDIYRGIYEQYF. The variable domain in full, completed from reference TRBV14 and TRBJ2-7, reads EAGVTQFPSHSVIEKGQTVTLRCDPISGHDNLYWYRRVMGKEIKFLLHFVKESKQDESGMPNNRFLAERTGGTYSTLKVQPAELEDSGVYFCASSQDIYRGIYEQYFGPGTRLTVT.